The 3 T cell receptor beta chains presented below share a single source sample, sequenced in a study of neurological immune-mediated disorders. TCRdb processed the 5' RACE reads anew with MiXCR; each CDR3 protein has one entry. The sample carries tens of thousands of distinct CDR3 sequences, 3% to 4% recorded once. Sequencing was done on a sample of PBMCs. The receptors shown here come from a woman between 45 and 60 years old with multiple sclerosis.

This clonotype rates as medium-sized. The chain couples TRBV20-1 to TRBJ2-7, with unresolved D. Trimming pared 1 base from V and 3 bases from J, leaving 7 bases between. The CDR3 covers 12 residues. Germline V gene lookup returns CDR1 DFQATT and CDR2 SNEGSKA (reference sequence). The CDR3 DNA follows: TGCAGTGCTAGAGGTTCATTCTACGAGCAGTACTTC. It translates to CSARGSFYEQYF.

This clonotype was counted many times. This rearrangement joins TRBV10-3 to TRBJ2-3, with 8 bases that match TRBD2. The CDR3 contains 15 residues. Germline loops: CDR1 ENHRY, CDR2 SYGVKD. V shed 4 bases, J shed 2 bases, and the junction held 5 bases outside the gene matches. CDR3 nucleotide sequence: TGTGCCATCAGTGCCTTCGGGAGGGACACAGATACGCAGTATTTT. Translation gives CAISAFGRDTDTQYF.

This clonotype has at least ten counts. The J gene is TRBJ2-5, the V gene TRBV29-1; 7 positions match TRBD2. CDR1 is SQVTM, CDR2 ANQGSEA, per germline. Trimming cost V 7 bases and J 5 bases; bases outside gene matches: 10. The CDR3 covers 13 residues. DNA for the CDR3: TGCAGCGCCGTGGGGGGGTTGGGGGAGACCCAGTACTTC. This codes for CSAVGGLGETQYF.